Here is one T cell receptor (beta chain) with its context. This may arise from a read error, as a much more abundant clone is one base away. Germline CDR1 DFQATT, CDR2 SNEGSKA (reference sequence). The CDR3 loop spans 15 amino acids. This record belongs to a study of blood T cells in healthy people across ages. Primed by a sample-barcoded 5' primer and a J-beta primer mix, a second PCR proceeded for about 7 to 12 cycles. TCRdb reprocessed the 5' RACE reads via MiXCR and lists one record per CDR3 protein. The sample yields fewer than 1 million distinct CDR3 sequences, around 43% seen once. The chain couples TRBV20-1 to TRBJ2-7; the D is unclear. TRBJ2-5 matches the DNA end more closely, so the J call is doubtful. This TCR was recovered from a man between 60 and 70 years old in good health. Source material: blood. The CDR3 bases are TGCAGTGCTAGAGGGATTTGGTCCGTCCAAGAGACCCAGTACTTC. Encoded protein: CSARGIWSVQETQYF.